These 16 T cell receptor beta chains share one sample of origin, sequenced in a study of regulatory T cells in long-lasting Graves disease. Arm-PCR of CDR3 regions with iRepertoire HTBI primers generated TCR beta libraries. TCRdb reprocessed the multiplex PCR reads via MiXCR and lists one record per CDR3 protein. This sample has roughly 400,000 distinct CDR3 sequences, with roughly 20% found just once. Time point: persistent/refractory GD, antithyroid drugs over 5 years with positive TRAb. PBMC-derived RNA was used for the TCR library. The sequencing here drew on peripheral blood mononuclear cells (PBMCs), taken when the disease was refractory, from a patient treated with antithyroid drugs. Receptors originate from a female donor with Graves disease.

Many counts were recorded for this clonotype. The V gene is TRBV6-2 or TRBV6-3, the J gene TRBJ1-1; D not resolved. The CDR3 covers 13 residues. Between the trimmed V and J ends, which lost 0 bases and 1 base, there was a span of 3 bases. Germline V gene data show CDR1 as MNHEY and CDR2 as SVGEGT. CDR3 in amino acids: CASSYSANTEAFF. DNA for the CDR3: TGTGCCAGCAGTTACTCTGCGAACACTGAAGCTTTCTTT.

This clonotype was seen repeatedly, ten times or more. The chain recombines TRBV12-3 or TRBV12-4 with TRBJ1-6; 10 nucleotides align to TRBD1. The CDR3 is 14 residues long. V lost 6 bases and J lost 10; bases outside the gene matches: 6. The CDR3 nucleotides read TGTGCCAGCAGCCCGACAGGGGGCGGATCACCCCTCCACTTT. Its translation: CASSPTGGGSPLHF.

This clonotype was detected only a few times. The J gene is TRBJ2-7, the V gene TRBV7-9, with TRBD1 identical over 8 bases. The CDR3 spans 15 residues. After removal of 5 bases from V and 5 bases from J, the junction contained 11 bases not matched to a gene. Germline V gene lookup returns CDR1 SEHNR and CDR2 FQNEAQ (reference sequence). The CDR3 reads CASSPGQGSTHEQYF. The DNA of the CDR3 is TGTGCCAGCAGCCCCGGACAGGGATCGACGCACGAGCAGTACTTC. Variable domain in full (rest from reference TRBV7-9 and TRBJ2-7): DTGVSQNPRHKITKRGQNVTFRCDPISEHNRLYWYRQTLGQGPEFLTYFQNEAQLEKSRLLSDRFSAERPKGSFSTLEIQRTEQGDSAMYLCASSPGQGSTHEQYFGPGTRLTVT.

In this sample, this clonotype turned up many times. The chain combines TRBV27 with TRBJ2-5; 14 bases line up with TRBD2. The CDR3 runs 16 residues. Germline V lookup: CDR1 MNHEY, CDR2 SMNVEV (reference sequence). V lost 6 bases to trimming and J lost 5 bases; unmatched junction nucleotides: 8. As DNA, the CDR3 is TGTGCCAGCAGCCGCAGACTAGCGGGAGGGAGGGAGACCCAGTACTTC. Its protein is CASSRRLAGGRETQYF.

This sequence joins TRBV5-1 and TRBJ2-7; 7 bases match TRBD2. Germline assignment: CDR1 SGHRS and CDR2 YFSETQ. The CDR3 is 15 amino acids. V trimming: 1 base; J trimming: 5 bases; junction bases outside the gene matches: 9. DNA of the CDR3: TGCGCCAGCAGCTTGTATCCAGCGGGAATCGACGAGCAGTACTTC. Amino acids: CASSLYPAGIDEQYF.

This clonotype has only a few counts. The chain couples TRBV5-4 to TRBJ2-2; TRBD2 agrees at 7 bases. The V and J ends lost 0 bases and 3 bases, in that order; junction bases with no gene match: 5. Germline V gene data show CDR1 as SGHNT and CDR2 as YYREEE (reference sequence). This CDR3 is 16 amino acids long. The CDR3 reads CASSLGPAGYTGELFF. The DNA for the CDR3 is TGTGCCAGCAGCTTGGGTCCAGCGGGGTACACCGGGGAGCTGTTTTTT.

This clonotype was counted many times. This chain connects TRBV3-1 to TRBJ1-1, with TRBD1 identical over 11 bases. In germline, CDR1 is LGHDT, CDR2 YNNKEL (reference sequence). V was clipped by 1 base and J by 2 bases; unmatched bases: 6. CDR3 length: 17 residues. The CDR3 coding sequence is TGTGCCAGCAGCCAAGGGACAGGGGGCATCCCCAACACTGAAGCTTTCTTT. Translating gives CASSQGTGGIPNTEAFF.

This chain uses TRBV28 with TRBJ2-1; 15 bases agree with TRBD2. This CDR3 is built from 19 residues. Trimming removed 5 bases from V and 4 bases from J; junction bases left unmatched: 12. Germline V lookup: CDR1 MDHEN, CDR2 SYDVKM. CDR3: CASSPNPRTSGRAYNEQFF. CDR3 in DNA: TGTGCCAGCAGTCCCAACCCGCGGACTAGCGGGAGGGCTTACAATGAGCAGTTCTTC.

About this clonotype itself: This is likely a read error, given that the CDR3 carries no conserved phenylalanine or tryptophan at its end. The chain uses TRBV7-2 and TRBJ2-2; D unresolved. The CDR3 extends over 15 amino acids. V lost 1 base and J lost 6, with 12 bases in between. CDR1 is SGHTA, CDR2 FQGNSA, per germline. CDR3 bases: TGTGCCAGCAGCTTAGAGTCCGGGTACCCCGGGGAGCTGTTTCTT. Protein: CASSLESGYPGELFL.

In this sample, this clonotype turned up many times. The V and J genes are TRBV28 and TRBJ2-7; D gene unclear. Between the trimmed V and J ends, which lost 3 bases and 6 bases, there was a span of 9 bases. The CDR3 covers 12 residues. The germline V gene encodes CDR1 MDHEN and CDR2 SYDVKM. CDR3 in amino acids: CASSFWLAEQYF. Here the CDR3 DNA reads TGTGCCAGCAGTTTTTGGTTAGCCGAGCAGTACTTC. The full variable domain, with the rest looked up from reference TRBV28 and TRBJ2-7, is DVKVTQSSRYLVKRTGEKVFLECVQDMDHENMFWYRQDPGLGLRLIYFSYDVKMKEKGDIPEGYSVSREKKERFSLILESASTNQTSMYLCASSFWLAEQYFGPGTRLTVT.

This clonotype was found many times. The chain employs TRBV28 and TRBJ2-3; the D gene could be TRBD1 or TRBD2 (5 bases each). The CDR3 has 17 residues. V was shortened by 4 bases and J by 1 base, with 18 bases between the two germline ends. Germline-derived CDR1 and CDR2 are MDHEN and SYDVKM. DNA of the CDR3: TGTGCCAGCAGTTCTATGGGACCGCTGATACGCACAGATACGCAGTATTTT. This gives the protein CASSSMGPLIRTDTQYF.

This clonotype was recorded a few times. The CDR3 is CASTLTGGMGQPQHF. The CDR3 DNA is TGTGCCAGTACCCTGACAGGGGGAATGGGACAGCCCCAGCATTTT. The chain couples TRBV19 to TRBJ1-5; 9 positions match TRBD1. V trimming: 7 bases; J trimming: 7 bases; junction bases outside the gene matches: 11. This CDR3 region has 15 residues. Per the germline V gene, CDR1 is LNHDA and CDR2 is SQIVND (reference sequence).

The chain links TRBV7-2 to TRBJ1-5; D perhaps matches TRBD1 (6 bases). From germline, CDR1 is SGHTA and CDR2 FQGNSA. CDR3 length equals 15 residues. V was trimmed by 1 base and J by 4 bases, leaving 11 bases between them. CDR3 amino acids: CASSLVQGLNQPQHF. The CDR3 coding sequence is TGTGCCAGCAGCTTAGTCCAGGGGTTGAATCAGCCCCAGCATTTT.

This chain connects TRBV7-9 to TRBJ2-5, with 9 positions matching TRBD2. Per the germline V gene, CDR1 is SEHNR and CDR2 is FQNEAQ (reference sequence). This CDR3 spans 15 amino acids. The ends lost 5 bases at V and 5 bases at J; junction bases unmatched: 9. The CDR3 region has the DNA TGTGCCAGCAGCCCCTCGCGGGAGGGCCTGGAGACCCAGTACTTC. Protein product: CASSPSREGLETQYF. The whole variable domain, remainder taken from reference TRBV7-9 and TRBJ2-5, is DTGVSQNPRHKITKRGQNVTFRCDPISEHNRLYWYRQTLGQGPEFLTYFQNEAQLEKSRLLSDRFSAERPKGSFSTLEIQRTEQGDSAMYLCASSPSREGLETQYFGPGTRLLVL.

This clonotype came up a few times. The DNA of the CDR3 is TGTGCCAGCAGCCTGGGACTAGCGGGAGGGGGAGAGACCCAGTACTTC. Its translation: CASSLGLAGGGETQYF. This chain joins TRBV7-2 and TRBJ2-5, with 16 positions matching TRBD2. The germline V gene encodes CDR1 SGHTA and CDR2 FQGNSA. Germline trimming cut 5 bases from V and 4 bases from J; bases unmatched to any gene: 4. The CDR3 length is 16 residues. Full variable domain (rest looked up from reference TRBV7-2 and TRBJ2-5): GAGVSQSPSNKVTEKGKDVELRCDPISGHTALYWYRQSLGQGLEFLIYFQGNSAPDKSGLPSDRFSAERTGGSVSTLTIQRTQQEDSAVYLCASSLGLAGGGETQYFGPGTRLLVL.

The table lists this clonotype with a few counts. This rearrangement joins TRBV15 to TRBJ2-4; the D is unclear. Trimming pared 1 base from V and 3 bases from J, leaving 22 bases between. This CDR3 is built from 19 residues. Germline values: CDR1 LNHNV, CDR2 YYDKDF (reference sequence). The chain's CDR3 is CATSRVYSPAPYDKNIQYF. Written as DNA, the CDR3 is TGTGCCACCAGCAGAGTGTATTCTCCGGCGCCGTACGACAAAAACATTCAGTACTTC. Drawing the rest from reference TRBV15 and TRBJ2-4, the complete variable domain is DAMVIQNPRYQVTQFGKPVTLSCSQTLNHNVMYWYQQKSSQAPKLLFHYYDKDFNNEADTPDNFQSRRPNTSFCFLDIRSPGLGDTAMYLCATSRVYSPAPYDKNIQYFGAGTRLSVL.